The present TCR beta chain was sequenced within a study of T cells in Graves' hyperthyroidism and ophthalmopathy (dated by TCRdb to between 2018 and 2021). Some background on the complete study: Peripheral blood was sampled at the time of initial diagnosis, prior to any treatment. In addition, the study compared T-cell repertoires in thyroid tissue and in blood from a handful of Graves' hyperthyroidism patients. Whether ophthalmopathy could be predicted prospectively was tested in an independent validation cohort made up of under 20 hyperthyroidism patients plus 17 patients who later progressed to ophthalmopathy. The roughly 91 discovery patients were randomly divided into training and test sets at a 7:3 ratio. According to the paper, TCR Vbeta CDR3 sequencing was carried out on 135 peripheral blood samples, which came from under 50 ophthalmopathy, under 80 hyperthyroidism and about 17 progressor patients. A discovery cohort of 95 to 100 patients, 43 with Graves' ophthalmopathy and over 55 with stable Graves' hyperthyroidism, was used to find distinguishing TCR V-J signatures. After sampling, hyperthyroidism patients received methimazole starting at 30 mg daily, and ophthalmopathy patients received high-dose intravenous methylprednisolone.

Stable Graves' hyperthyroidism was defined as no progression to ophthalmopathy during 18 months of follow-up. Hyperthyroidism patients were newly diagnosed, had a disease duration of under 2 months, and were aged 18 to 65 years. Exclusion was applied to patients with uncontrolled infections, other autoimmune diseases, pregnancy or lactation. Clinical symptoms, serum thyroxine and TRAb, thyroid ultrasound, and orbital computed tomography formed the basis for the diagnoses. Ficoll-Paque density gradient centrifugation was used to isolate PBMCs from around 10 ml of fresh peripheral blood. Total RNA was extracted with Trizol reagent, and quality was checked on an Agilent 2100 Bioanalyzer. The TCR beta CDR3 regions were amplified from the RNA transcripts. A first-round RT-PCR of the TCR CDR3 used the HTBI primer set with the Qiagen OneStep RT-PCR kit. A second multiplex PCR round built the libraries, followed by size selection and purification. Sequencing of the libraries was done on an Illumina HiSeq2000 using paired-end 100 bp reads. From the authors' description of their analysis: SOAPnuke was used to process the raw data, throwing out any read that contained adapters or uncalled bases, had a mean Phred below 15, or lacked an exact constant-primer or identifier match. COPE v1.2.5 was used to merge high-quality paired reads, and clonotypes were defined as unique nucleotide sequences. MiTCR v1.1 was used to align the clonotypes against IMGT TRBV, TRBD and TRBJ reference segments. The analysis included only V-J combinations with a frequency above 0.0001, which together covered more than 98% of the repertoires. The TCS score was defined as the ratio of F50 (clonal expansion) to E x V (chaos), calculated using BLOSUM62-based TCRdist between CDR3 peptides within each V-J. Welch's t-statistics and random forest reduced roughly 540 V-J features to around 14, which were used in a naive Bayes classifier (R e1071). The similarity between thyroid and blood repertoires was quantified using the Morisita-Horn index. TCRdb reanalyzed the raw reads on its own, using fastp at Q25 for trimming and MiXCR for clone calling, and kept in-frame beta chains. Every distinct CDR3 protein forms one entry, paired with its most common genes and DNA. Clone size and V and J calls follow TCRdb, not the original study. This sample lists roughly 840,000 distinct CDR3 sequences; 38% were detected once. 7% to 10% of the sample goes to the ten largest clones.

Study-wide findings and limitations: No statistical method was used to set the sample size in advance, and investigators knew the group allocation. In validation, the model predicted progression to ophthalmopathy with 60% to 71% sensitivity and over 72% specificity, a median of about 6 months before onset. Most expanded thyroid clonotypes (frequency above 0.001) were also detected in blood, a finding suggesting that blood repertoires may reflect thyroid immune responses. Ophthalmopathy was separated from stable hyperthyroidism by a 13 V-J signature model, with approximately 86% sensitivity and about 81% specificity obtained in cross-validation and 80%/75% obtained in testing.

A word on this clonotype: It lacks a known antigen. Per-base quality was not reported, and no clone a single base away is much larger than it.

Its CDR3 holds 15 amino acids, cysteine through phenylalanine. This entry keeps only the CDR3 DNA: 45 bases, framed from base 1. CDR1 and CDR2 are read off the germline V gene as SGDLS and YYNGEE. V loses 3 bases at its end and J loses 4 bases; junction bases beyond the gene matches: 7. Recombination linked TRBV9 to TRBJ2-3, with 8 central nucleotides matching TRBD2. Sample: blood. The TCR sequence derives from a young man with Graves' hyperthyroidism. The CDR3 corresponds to CASSGTSRFADTQYF. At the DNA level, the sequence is TGTGCCAGCAGCGGGACTAGCAGATTCGCAGATACGCAGTATTTT.